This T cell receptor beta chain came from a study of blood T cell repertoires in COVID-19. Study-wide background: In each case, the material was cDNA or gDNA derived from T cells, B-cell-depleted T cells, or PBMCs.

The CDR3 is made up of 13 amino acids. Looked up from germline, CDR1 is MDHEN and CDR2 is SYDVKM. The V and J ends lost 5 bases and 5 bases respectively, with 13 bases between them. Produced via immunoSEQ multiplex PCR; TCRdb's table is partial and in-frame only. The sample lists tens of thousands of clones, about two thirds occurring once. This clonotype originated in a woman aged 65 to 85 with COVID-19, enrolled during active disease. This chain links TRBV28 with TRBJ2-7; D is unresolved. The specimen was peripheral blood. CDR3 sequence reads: CASSANPTNEQYF. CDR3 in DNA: TGTGCCAGCAGTGCCAACCCTACCAACGAGCAGTACTTC.